The 26 T cell receptor beta chains listed next were all sequenced from one sample in a study of cytomegalovirus exposure and HLA in healthy donors. Researchers ran the PCR with 60 Vbeta and 13 Jbeta primers. Sequencing was performed with immunoSEQ multiplex PCR; in TCRdb, only in-frame clones are kept and a portion is missing. The table has some 60,000 clones, about 80% seen once. The sample consisted of PBMCs. The receptors were sampled from a woman between 40 and 55 years old in good health and CMV-seronegative.

This rearrangement joins TRBV7-8 to TRBJ2-7, with TRBD1 matching over 8 bases. The trim removed 2 bases at V and 1 base at J, leaving 10 bases unmatched. The CDR3 length is 17 residues. CDR1 SGHVS and CDR2 FQNEAQ come from the germline V gene. CDR3 region: CASSLLTGTGLSYEQYF. CDR3 nucleotide sequence: TGTGCCAGCAGCTTATTAACCGGGACAGGCCTATCCTACGAGCAGTACTTC.

The chain couples TRBV6-5 to TRBJ1-2, with D hard to call. CDR3 size: 12 residues. From germline, CDR1 is MNHEY and CDR2 SVGAGI. With 2 bases removed from V and 8 bases from J, the gap between germline ends came to 9 bases. CDR3 DNA: TGTGCCAGCAGTTACGATGGGCGAGGCTACACCTTC. Its translation: CASSYDGRGYTF.

The chain recombines TRBV9 with TRBJ2-2, with 8 positions matching TRBD1. Germline loops: CDR1 SGDLS, CDR2 YYNGEE. The CDR3 loop spans 16 amino acids. The V gene end was trimmed by 0 bases and the J gene end by 1 base; junction bases not matched to a gene: 2. CDR3 sequence: CASSVAGQVNTGELFF. CDR3 nucleotide sequence: TGTGCCAGCAGCGTAGCGGGACAGGTGAACACCGGGGAGCTGTTTTTT.

Comment on this clone: Other DNA sequences from this sample encode an identical CDR3 as well. The V call is TRBV28, the J call TRBJ1-2, with unresolved D. Germline-derived CDR1 and CDR2 are MDHEN and SYDVKM. The CDR3 is made up of 14 amino acids. The germline V and J ends were trimmed by 2 bases and 0 bases, with 7 bases remaining between them. The CDR3 protein is CASSLGQTNYGYTF. CDR3 sequence (DNA): TGTGCCAGCAGTTTAGGCCAGACTAACTATGGCTACACCTTC.

DNA of the CDR3: TGCGCCAGCAGCCCCGGGACTAGCGGGGGGCCCCCCAAAAACATTCAGTACTTC. It is translated as CASSPGTSGGPPKNIQYF. This chain joins TRBV5-1 and TRBJ2-4, with 15 bases aligning to TRBD2. CDR3 length: 18 amino acids. Trimming removed 4 bases from V and 2 bases from J; junction bases left unmatched: 7. Germline-derived CDR1 and CDR2 are SGHRS and YFSETQ.

This chain uses TRBV27 with TRBJ2-5, with D possibly being TRBD2 (5 bases). The CDR3 consists of 15 residues. Trimming pared 5 bases from V and 0 bases from J, leaving 13 bases between. CDR1 is MNHEY and CDR2 is SMNVEV in the germline V gene (reference sequence). The CDR3 sequence: CASSTLGGYQETQYF. The CDR3 nucleotides are TGTGCCAGCAGTACCTTAGGCGGGTACCAAGAGACCCAGTACTTC.

J is TRBJ2-7 and V is TRBV11-2; no firm D call. V lost 2 bases and J lost 6, with 8 bases in between. Germline V gene sequence: CDR1 SGHAT, CDR2 FQNNGV. The CDR3 is 12 amino acids. In DNA form, the CDR3 reads TGTGCCAGCAGCTTATTAGAAATCGAGCAGTACTTC. This codes for CASSLLEIEQYF.

V usage is TRBV19 and J usage is TRBJ1-5, with D tentatively TRBD1 (5 bases). The CDR3 extends over 16 amino acids. Germline V lookup: CDR1 LNHDA, CDR2 SQIVND (reference sequence). Trimming left V 5 bases short and J 1 base short, with 15 bases between. CDR3 sequence (DNA): TGTGCCAGTAGTCCCGGGGGTCCGGGGAGCAATCAGCCCCAGCATTTT. Its protein product is CASSPGGPGSNQPQHF.

This chain connects TRBV5-1 to TRBJ1-1; no clear D gene. The length of the CDR3 is 16 residues. V was shortened by 0 bases and J by 5 bases, with 17 bases between the two germline ends. CDR1 is SGHRS, CDR2 YFSETQ, per germline. The CDR3 nucleotides read TGCGCCAGCAGCTTGGGGCCTGTAGGCGGTCGGACTGAAGCTTTCTTT. This codes for CASSLGPVGGRTEAFF.

This clone was recorded only once. The gene calls are TRBV27 and TRBJ1-1, with 7 bases that match TRBD1. The CDR3 spans 14 residues. Per germline, CDR1 MNHEY and CDR2 SMNVEV (reference sequence). The V segment lost 2 bases and the J segment 5 bases; nucleotides outside the gene matches: 5. The CDR3 protein is CASSLRDRRTEAFF. CDR3 bases: TGTGCCAGCAGTTTAAGGGACAGACGAACTGAAGCTTTCTTT.

The rearrangement joins TRBV5-5 to TRBJ2-2, with D possibly matching TRBD1 (6 bases). The CDR3 consists of 16 residues. Germline CDR1 and CDR2: SGHKS and YYEKEE (reference sequence). Trimming left V 1 base short and J 5 bases short, with 15 bases between. The CDR3 nucleotides read TGTGCCAGCAGCTTGCTTGGGGGCGTAGGTACCGGGGAGCTGTTTTTT. Encoded protein: CASSLLGGVGTGELFF.

The CDR3 DNA reads TGTGCCAGCAGCTGGAGTGGGGACAGCTACGAGCAGTACTTC. Residues: CASSWSGDSYEQYF. V gene TRBV7-9 combines with J gene TRBJ2-7, with 7 bases identical to TRBD1. The CDR3 totals 14 residues. V shed 4 bases and J 3 bases; nucleotides not matched to a gene: 6. The germline CDR1 and CDR2 sequences are SEHNR and FQNEAQ (reference sequence).

V usage is TRBV15 and J usage is TRBJ1-4; 9 bases map to TRBD1. The V segment lost 9 bases and the J segment 0 bases; nucleotides outside the gene matches: 11. This CDR3 comprises 17 residues. Germline loops: CDR1 LNHNV, CDR2 YYDKDF (reference sequence). Here the CDR3 reads CATRIGQGLTTNEKLFF. DNA for the CDR3: TGTGCCACTAGAATCGGACAGGGGCTCACAACTAATGAAAAACTGTTTTTT.

This clone turned up a few times. V gene TRBV6-6 combines with J gene TRBJ1-2; possibly TRBD1 for D (6 bases). This CDR3 spans 15 amino acids. With 8 bases removed from V and 6 bases from J, the gap between germline ends came to 22 bases. Germline CDR1 is MNHNY and CDR2 is SVGAGI (reference sequence). In DNA form, the CDR3 reads TGTGCCAGCGATGAACAGGGAAAAACCCTTCATGGCTACACCTTC. The encoded protein is CASDEQGKTLHGYTF.

The chain links TRBV18 to TRBJ2-5; D possibly corresponds to TRBD2 (6 bases). V shed 6 bases and J shed 2 bases, with 16 bases lying between them. CDR3 size: 15 residues. Germline V CDR1 and CDR2: KGHSH, LQKENI. CDR3 in amino acids: CASSPPGAEQETQYF. For the CDR3, the DNA is TGTGCCAGCTCCCCCCCGGGAGCGGAACAAGAGACCCAGTACTTC.

The V call is TRBV7-3, the J call TRBJ1-5; no clear D gene. Between the trimmed V and J ends, which lost 1 base and 7 bases, there was a span of 8 bases. The CDR3 loop spans 13 amino acids. Germline CDR1 is SGHTA and CDR2 is FQGTGA. In DNA, the CDR3 is TGTGCCAGCAGCTTAATTCCGGGGCAGCCCCAGCATTTT. It specifies CASSLIPGQPQHF.

This clone was detected only once. The rearrangement uses TRBV9 and TRBJ1-2; 11 bases are shared with TRBD1. Germline V CDR1 and CDR2: SGDLS, YYNGEE. Unmatched junction bases numbered 15, after V lost 4 bases and J lost 4 bases. CDR3 size: 18 residues. For the CDR3, the DNA is TGTGCCAGCAGCATCAGGACAGGGGGCGAAGAAAGTCTCTATGGCTACACCTTC. It translates to CASSIRTGGEESLYGYTF.

The chain recombines TRBV28 with TRBJ2-7; 11 nucleotides match TRBD1. The germline gives CDR1 MDHEN, CDR2 SYDVKM. CDR3 length: 15 amino acids. V lost 5 bases and J lost 3; bases outside the gene matches: 6. Written as DNA, the CDR3 is TGTGCCAGCAGTCTAAGGACAGGGGGCAACTACGAGCAGTACTTC. It is translated as CASSLRTGGNYEQYF.

The chain carries TRBV9 and TRBJ2-2; TRBD1 might be the D (5 bases). This CDR3 contains 15 residues. V was clipped by 3 bases and J by 4 bases, with 13 bases between them. The germline gives CDR1 SGDLS, CDR2 YYNGEE. This CDR3 is CASSAVQGGTGELFF. CDR3 DNA sequence: TGTGCCAGCAGCGCAGTCCAGGGTGGCACCGGGGAGCTGTTTTTT.

The rearrangement uses TRBV11-2 and TRBJ2-7; D unresolved. Trimming shortened V by 0 bases and J by 7 bases, and 10 bases separated the two germline ends. The CDR3 totals 13 residues. Germline V gene lookup returns CDR1 SGHAT and CDR2 FQNNGV. In nucleotides, the CDR3 is TGTGCCAGCAGCTTAGATCGGGTCGCGGAGCAGTACTTC. This gives the protein CASSLDRVAEQYF.

This clone was picked up one time. J is TRBJ2-7 and V is TRBV4-1; 8 bases match TRBD1. Germline V gene lookup returns CDR1 MGHRA and CDR2 YSYEKL. V shed 3 bases and J 7 bases; nucleotides not matched to a gene: 14. This CDR3 has 16 residues. CDR3 amino acids: CASSHGVIDRGGEQYF. CDR3 in DNA: TGCGCCAGCAGCCACGGCGTTATTGACAGGGGAGGTGAGCAGTACTTC.

This chain joins TRBV27 and TRBJ1-5; 9 nucleotides agree with TRBD1. With 6 bases clipped from V and 6 bases from J, the junction kept 9 bases outside the gene matches. There are 15 residues in the CDR3. Per germline, CDR1 MNHEY and CDR2 SMNVEV (reference sequence). CDR3 bases: TGTGCCAGCAGGCCTGGGACAGGGAAGGGTCAGCCCCAGCATTTT. It encodes CASRPGTGKGQPQHF.

This clone has only one observation. The rearrangement links TRBV7-8 to TRBJ2-1; tentatively, D is TRBD2 (6 bases). From germline, CDR1 is SGHVS and CDR2 FQNEAQ. This CDR3 is 16 amino acids long. V dropped 1 base and J dropped 9 bases, with 19 bases sitting between them. DNA of the CDR3: TGTGCCAGCAGCTTAGTCGTAGCGGCTCTTGGGGGTGAGCAGTTCTTC. Amino acid sequence: CASSLVVAALGGEQFF.

The table lists this clone with a few counts. The V gene is TRBV28, the J gene TRBJ1-2; 9 bases fit TRBD1. The CDR3 spans 14 residues. V was clipped by 4 bases and J by 8 bases; unmatched bases: 8. Germline lookup yields CDR1 MDHEN and CDR2 SYDVKM. CDR3 nucleotide sequence: TGTGCCAGCAGTTCTCTACAGGGGGCCGGGGGCTACACCTTC. Translating it yields CASSSLQGAGGYTF.

This chain links TRBV5-1 with TRBJ1-2; 8 bases fit TRBD1. CDR3 length: 15 residues. V shed 7 bases, J shed 2 bases, and the junction held 10 bases outside the gene matches. Germline assignment: CDR1 SGHRS and CDR2 YFSETQ. For the CDR3, the DNA is TGCGCCAGCGGACTCGGACAGGGCCTAAACTATGGCTACACCTTC. It specifies CASGLGQGLNYGYTF.

The genes are TRBV6-5 and TRBJ1-1; 9 bases line up with TRBD1. The CDR3 is made up of 15 amino acids. CDR1 is MNHEY, CDR2 SVGAGI, per germline. The V segment lost 0 bases and the J segment 7 bases; nucleotides outside the gene matches: 6. CDR3 sequence (DNA): TGTGCCAGCAGTTACTCGTGGGACAGGGCGGTTGAAGCTTTCTTT. Translation: CASSYSWDRAVEAFF.